The sequence of this TCR beta chain was determined in a study of blood T cell repertoires in COVID-19. Study as a whole: Samples representing acute and convalescent COVID-19 were sourced from the United States, Italy and Spain.

The CDR3 totals 13 residues. V was clipped by 6 bases and J by 4 bases, with 12 bases between them. Germline lookup yields CDR1 MNHEY and CDR2 SVGEGT. Libraries were prepared by immunoSEQ multiplex PCR; TCRdb keeps only in-frame clonotypes and omits some of them. The sample lists 250,000 to 350,000 clones; roughly nine tenths were seen once. The sequence was collected from a young man who had recovered from COVID-19. The sequencing sample was made of peripheral blood. The J gene is TRBJ1-1, the V gene TRBV6-2 or TRBV6-3; D not certain. The CDR3 protein is CASSLYRATEAFF. CDR3 in DNA: TGTGCCAGCAGCCTCTACAGAGCCACTGAAGCTTTCTTT.